This is a list of T cell receptor beta chains from one sample in a study of siplizumab effects on memory and regulatory T cells. TCRdb's copy holds only in-frame clones and misses some; the assay was immunoSEQ multiplex PCR. The sample holds 110,000 or so clones, just over 90% seen once. Source material: Tregs sorted from blood. Receptors originate from a human donor in good health. CDR3s include the opening cysteine and the closing phenylalanine or tryptophan. A D gene is named only where the DNA matches it firmly. Size tells how often a clone was seen (once, few, many) or the class of an expanded clone, and some rows leave it out.

j_call: TRBJ2-7
v_call: TRBV5-1
clone_size: once
d_call: -
cdr3_aa: CASSLGGTASYEQYF
cdr3_nt: TGCGCCAGCAGCTTAGGGGGGACAGCCTCCTACGAGCAGTACTTC

j_call: TRBJ1-5
v_call: TRBV10-2
clone_size: -
d_call: -
cdr3_aa: CASSDMYQPQHF
cdr3_nt: TGCGCCAGCAGTGACATGTATCAGCCCCAGCATTTT

j_call: TRBJ1-1
v_call: TRBV20-1
clone_size: -
d_call: -
cdr3_aa: CSARGQIEAFF
cdr3_nt: TGCAGTGCTAGAGGACAGATTGAAGCTTTCTTT

j_call: TRBJ1-2
v_call: TRBV19
clone_size: -
d_call: -
cdr3_aa: CASSSQQGYGYTF
cdr3_nt: TGTGCCAGTAGTTCCCAGCAGGGCTATGGCTACACCTTC

j_call: TRBJ1-3
v_call: TRBV9
clone_size: -
d_call: -
cdr3_aa: CASSVEGSSGNTIYF
cdr3_nt: TGTGCCAGCAGCGTAGAAGGGAGCTCTGGAAACACCATATATTTT

j_call: TRBJ1-2
v_call: TRBV11-2
clone_size: -
d_call: -
cdr3_aa: CASSLGLYGYTF
cdr3_nt: TGTGCCAGCAGCTTGGGACTCTATGGCTACACCTTC

j_call: TRBJ2-3
v_call: TRBV6-5
clone_size: -
d_call: -
cdr3_aa: CASSIRTATDTQYF
cdr3_nt: TGTGCCAGCAGTATAAGGACAGCCACAGATACGCAGTATTTT

j_call: TRBJ1-2
v_call: TRBV19
clone_size: few
d_call: -
cdr3_aa: CASSMRGTYGYTF
cdr3_nt: TGTGCCAGTAGTATGCGAGGGACGTACGGCTACACCTTC

j_call: TRBJ2-2
v_call: TRBV5-1
clone_size: -
d_call: -
cdr3_aa: CASSRTGELFF
cdr3_nt: TGCGCCAGCAGCCGTACCGGGGAGCTGTTTTTT

j_call: TRBJ1-4
v_call: TRBV7-9
clone_size: once
d_call: -
cdr3_aa: CASSLDGTNEKLFF
cdr3_nt: TGTGCCAGCAGCCTTGATGGGACTAATGAAAAACTGTTTTTT

j_call: TRBJ2-7
v_call: TRBV15
clone_size: -
d_call: -
cdr3_aa: CATSFGGGRATYEQYF
cdr3_nt: TGTGCCACCAGCTTTGGGGGGGGCAGGGCTACCTACGAGCAGTACTTC

j_call: TRBJ2-3
v_call: TRBV7-3
clone_size: -
d_call: -
cdr3_aa: CASSLVPGVTDTQYF
cdr3_nt: TGTGCCAGCAGCTTAGTCCCAGGGGTGACGGATACGCAGTATTTT

j_call: TRBJ2-5
v_call: TRBV10-3
clone_size: -
d_call: -
cdr3_aa: CAIRGTSSQETQYF
cdr3_nt: TGTGCCATCAGGGGGACTTCATCTCAAGAGACCCAGTACTTC

j_call: TRBJ1-2
v_call: TRBV6-5
clone_size: -
d_call: -
cdr3_aa: CASRPARGGGYGYTF
cdr3_nt: TGTGCCAGCAGACCAGCCCGCGGGGGTGGCTATGGCTACACCTTC

j_call: TRBJ1-2
v_call: TRBV6-1
clone_size: -
d_call: -
cdr3_aa: CASSEALTGLYGYTF
cdr3_nt: TGTGCCAGCAGTGAAGCATTGACAGGTTTATATGGCTACACCTTC

j_call: TRBJ2-7
v_call: TRBV5-4
clone_size: -
d_call: -
cdr3_aa: CASSLGGSGSYEQYF
cdr3_nt: TGTGCCAGCAGCTTGGGAGGTTCAGGGTCCTACGAGCAGTACTTC

j_call: TRBJ2-3
v_call: TRBV5-6
clone_size: -
d_call: -
cdr3_aa: CASSLARLTQYF
cdr3_nt: TGTGCCAGCAGCTTGGCTCGTCTTACGCAGTATTTT

j_call: TRBJ2-5
v_call: TRBV4-2
clone_size: -
d_call: TRBD1
cdr3_aa: CASSRGQGGPGRQETQYF
cdr3_nt: TGTGCCAGCAGCCGAGGACAGGGGGGACCGGGGCGACAAGAGACCCAGTACTTC

j_call: TRBJ2-5
v_call: TRBV5-1
clone_size: once
d_call: -
cdr3_aa: CASSLERGAKETQYF
cdr3_nt: TGCGCCAGCAGTCTGGAAAGGGGCGCGAAAGAGACCCAGTACTTC

j_call: TRBJ2-3
v_call: TRBV9
clone_size: once
d_call: TRBD2
cdr3_aa: CASSERLAGLTDTQYF
cdr3_nt: TGTGCCAGCAGCGAAAGACTAGCGGGATTGACAGATACGCAGTATTTT

j_call: TRBJ2-1
v_call: TRBV10-1
clone_size: -
d_call: -
cdr3_aa: CASAGSNEQFF
cdr3_nt: TGCGCCAGCGCGGGTAGCAATGAGCAGTTCTTC

j_call: TRBJ1-5
v_call: TRBV7-9
clone_size: -
d_call: -
cdr3_aa: CASSFDRNQPQHF
cdr3_nt: TGTGCCAGCAGCTTCGACAGAAATCAGCCCCAGCATTTT

j_call: TRBJ1-6
v_call: TRBV27
clone_size: -
d_call: -
cdr3_aa: CASSPRGSSPLHF
cdr3_nt: TGTGCCAGCAGCCCCAGGGGCAGTTCACCCCTCCACTTT

j_call: TRBJ2-7
v_call: TRBV27
clone_size: -
d_call: TRBD2
cdr3_aa: CASSAWGRGDYEQYF
cdr3_nt: TGTGCCAGCTCGGCCTGGGGGCGGGGGGACTACGAGCAGTACTTC

j_call: TRBJ2-1
v_call: TRBV7-6
clone_size: once
d_call: -
cdr3_aa: CASSFQEYNEQFF
cdr3_nt: TGTGCCAGCAGCTTCCAGGAGTACAATGAGCAGTTCTTC

j_call: TRBJ2-7
v_call: TRBV5-1
clone_size: -
d_call: -
cdr3_aa: CASSRETYEQYF
cdr3_nt: TGCGCCAGCAGCAGGGAGACCTACGAGCAGTACTTC

j_call: TRBJ1-1
v_call: TRBV18
clone_size: -
d_call: -
cdr3_aa: CASSPSRVFSEAFF
cdr3_nt: TGTGCCAGCTCACCAAGCAGGGTTTTCTCTGAAGCTTTCTTT

j_call: TRBJ2-7
v_call: TRBV5-4
clone_size: -
d_call: TRBD2
cdr3_aa: CASSLAGGVAGLTYEQYF
cdr3_nt: TGTGCCAGCAGCTTGGCCGGGGGGGTAGCGGGCCTGACCTACGAGCAGTACTTC

j_call: TRBJ2-5
v_call: TRBV5-1
clone_size: -
d_call: -
cdr3_aa: CASSGGRDETQYF
cdr3_nt: TGCGCCAGCAGCGGAGGGAGAGACGAGACCCAGTACTTC

j_call: TRBJ2-1
v_call: TRBV5-1
clone_size: -
d_call: -
cdr3_aa: CASSLERLPYNEQFF
cdr3_nt: TGCGCCAGCAGCTTGGAGCGGCTACCCTACAATGAGCAGTTCTTC

j_call: TRBJ2-1
v_call: TRBV19
clone_size: -
d_call: -
cdr3_aa: CASSIRLGDNEQFF
cdr3_nt: TGTGCCAGTAGTATCCGATTGGGGGACAATGAGCAGTTCTTC

j_call: TRBJ2-2
v_call: TRBV5-1
clone_size: -
d_call: -
cdr3_aa: CASSLNGGAAGELFF
cdr3_nt: TGCGCCAGCAGCTTGAACGGTGGGGCGGCCGGGGAGCTGTTTTTT